A single T cell receptor beta chain is shown here with its context. Trimming shortened V by 6 bases and J by 4 bases, and 12 bases separated the two germline ends. The CDR3 is 13 residues long. These data are taken from a study of blood T cell repertoires in COVID-19. The table came from immunoSEQ multiplex PCR; TCRdb's copy has only in-frame clones and leaves some out. The sample yields about 260,000 clones, 75% to 90% seen once. The sequencing sample was made of peripheral blood. The receptor was derived from a woman aged 40-49 years who had recovered from COVID-19. The chain employs TRBV12-3 or TRBV12-4 and TRBJ1-2; D might be TRBD1 (5 bases). CDR3 sequence reads: CASSLPGVYGYTF. CDR3 DNA sequence: TGTGCCAGCAGCCTACCGGGGGTCTATGGCTACACCTTC.